Sequencing of this T cell receptor beta chain was carried out in a study of blood T cell repertoires in COVID-19 (dated by TCRdb to about 2020). With regard to the full study: Samples from collaborators originated in the United States, Italy and Spain and spanned both the acute and convalescent phases of COVID-19. A de-identified subject ID, COVID-19 status, age in years and sex were almost always included in the sample metadata. Samples were obtained from the ongoing ImmuneRACE study (first 160 participants) and from 1,000 to 1,500 subjects provided by 6 global collaborators. Subjects who had been exposed to COVID-19, were actively infected with it, or had recovered from it provided the deeply sampled blood TCRbeta repertoires that made up the dataset. Where available, HLA class I and class II types were obtained from metadata supplied by the sample provider rather than from assay-based typing. The repertoires were released in a freely available public database meant as a resource for research on the immune response to SARS-CoV-2. The prospective study material was composed of cDNA or gDNA derived from T cells, B-cell-depleted T cells, or PBMCs. What the research found in general, with its limitations: How much clinical and demographic metadata was included differed by source and by participant, and the metadata was provided uncurated.

Comment on this clone: What this receptor recognizes is not known. Within one base of it there is no much larger clone, and no base qualities were kept.

Enrolling through a virtual design, the prospective study's participants ranged in age from roughly 18 to 95 years and lived across more than 20 United States geographic areas. Cohort assignment in the prospective study relied on participant-reported clinical history from a screening survey and a study questionnaire. A participant counted as exposed if, within 2 weeks of entering the study, that participant had been in contact with someone who had a PCR-confirmed or clinician-diagnosed COVID-19 case. In the prospective study, mobile phlebotomists collected whole blood, serum and a nasopharyngeal or oropharyngeal swab from each participant. Additional blood draws and questionnaires over an approximately two-month period could optionally be provided by prospective study participants. Before DNA extraction, blood samples from the prospective study were shipped at room temperature or frozen. TCRbeta CDR3 regions were amplified from genomic DNA using the immunoSEQ Assay, a bias-controlled multiplex PCR. Turning to the authors' computational methods: Nucleated cell counts per sample were estimated from amplification of reference gene primers within the assay. Sequence reads were collapsed and filtered to measure the absolute abundance of every unique TCRbeta CDR3 rearrangement. Productive Simpson clonality was computed per sample as the square root of Simpson's diversity index over productive rearrangements. This is the immuneACCESS table as TCRdb keeps it, with only in-frame sequences that have V and J called. A part of the clones is gone; compared with another copy, unresolved V genes explain less than half, and the rest is unexplained. V and J calls and clone size are as listed in that table; D and trimming were resolved from the DNA. The sample records 300,000 to 350,000 clones, more than 85% of which are singletons. The top ten hold 3.5% to 5% of the sample.

From the germline V gene, CDR1 is LGHNT and CDR2 is FRNRAP. V and J lose 6 bases and 11 bases, and a span of 25 bases separates them. The CDR3 covers 16 residues, taking in both the cysteine and the phenylalanine. The read is trimmed to its CDR3 DNA, 48 bases read in frame from base 1. The sequencing sample was made of PBMCs or T cells enriched from blood (not recorded which). This receptor was taken from a woman aged 30 to 39 who had been exposed to COVID-19. This chain is built from TRBV12-5 and TRBJ1-4, and the D gene may be TRBD1, 6 bases matching. The CDR3 is CASGLNSNPGAGKLFF. The DNA sequence is TGTGCTAGTGGCCTAAACTCAAACCCAGGGGCCGGGAAACTGTTTTTT.